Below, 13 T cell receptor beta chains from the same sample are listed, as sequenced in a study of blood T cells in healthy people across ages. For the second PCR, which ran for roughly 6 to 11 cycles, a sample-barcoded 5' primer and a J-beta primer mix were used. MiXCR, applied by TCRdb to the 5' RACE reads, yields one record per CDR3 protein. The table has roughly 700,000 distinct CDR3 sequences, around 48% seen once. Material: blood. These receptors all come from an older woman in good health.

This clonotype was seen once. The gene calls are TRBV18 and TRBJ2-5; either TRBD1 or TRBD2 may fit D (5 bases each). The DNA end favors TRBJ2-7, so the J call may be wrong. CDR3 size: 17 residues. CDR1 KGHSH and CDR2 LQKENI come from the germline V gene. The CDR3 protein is CASSHTRDPVPPYEQYF. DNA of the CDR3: TGTGCCAGCTCACACACCCGGGACCCGGTACCGCCCTACGAGCAGTACTTC.

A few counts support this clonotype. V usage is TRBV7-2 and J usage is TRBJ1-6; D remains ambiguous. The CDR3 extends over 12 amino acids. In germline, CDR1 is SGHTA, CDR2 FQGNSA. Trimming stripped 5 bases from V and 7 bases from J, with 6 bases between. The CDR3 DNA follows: TGTGCCAGCAGCCTCCGAAATTCACCCCTCCACTTT. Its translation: CASSLRNSPLHF.

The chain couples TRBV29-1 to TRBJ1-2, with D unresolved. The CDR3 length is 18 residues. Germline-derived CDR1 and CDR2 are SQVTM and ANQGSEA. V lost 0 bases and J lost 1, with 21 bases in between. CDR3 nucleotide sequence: TGCAGCGTTGAAGAAGGGAAGTTCACTCCCGAATATAACTATGGCTACACCTTC. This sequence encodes CSVEEGKFTPEYNYGYTF.

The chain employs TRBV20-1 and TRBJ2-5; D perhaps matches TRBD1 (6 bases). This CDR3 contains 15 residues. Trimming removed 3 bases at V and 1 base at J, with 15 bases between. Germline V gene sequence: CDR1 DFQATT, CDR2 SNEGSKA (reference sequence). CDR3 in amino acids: CSARVPQGRQETQYF. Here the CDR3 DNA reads TGCAGTGCTAGGGTTCCTCAGGGGCGCCAAGAGACCCAGTACTTC.

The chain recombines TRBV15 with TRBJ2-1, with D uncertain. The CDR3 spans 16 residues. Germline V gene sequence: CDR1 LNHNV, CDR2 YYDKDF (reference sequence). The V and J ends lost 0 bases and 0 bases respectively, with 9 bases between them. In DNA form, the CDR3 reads TGTGCCACCAGCAGAGATTCAGCGAGCTCCTACAATGAGCAGTTCTTC. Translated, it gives CATSRDSASSYNEQFF.

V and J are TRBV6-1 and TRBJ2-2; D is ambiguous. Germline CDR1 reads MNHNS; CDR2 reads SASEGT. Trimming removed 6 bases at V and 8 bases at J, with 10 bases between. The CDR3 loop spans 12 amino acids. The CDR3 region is CASRYIGGELFF. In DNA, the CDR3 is TGTGCCAGCAGATATATTGGTGGGGAGCTGTTTTTT.

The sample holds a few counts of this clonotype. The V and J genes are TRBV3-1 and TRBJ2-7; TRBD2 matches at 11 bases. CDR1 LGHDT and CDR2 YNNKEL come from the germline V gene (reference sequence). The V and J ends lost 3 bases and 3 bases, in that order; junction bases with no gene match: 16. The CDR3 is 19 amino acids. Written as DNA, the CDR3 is TGTGCCAGCAGCCAGTCACTAGCGGGAGTTATTCGGTTACGCTACGAGCAGTACTTC. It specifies CASSQSLAGVIRLRYEQYF.

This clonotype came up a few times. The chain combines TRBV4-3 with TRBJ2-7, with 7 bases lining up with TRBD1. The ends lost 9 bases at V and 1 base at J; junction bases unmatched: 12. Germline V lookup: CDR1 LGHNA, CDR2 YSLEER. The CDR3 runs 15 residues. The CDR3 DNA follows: TGCGCCAGGTCCGGCCGGGACAGATTTTCCTACGAGCAGTACTTC. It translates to CARSGRDRFSYEQYF.

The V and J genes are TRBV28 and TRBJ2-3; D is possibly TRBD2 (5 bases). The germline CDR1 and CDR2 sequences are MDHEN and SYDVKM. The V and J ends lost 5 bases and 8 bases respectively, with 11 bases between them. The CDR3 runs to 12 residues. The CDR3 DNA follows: TGTGCCAGCAGTATTAGCGTCGTTACGCAGTATTTT. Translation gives CASSISVVTQYF.

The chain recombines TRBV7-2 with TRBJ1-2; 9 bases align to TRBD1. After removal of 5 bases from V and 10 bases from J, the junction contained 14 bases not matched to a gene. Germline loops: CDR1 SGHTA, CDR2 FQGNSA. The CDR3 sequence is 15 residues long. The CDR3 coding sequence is TGTGCCAGCAGCCCACGGACAGGGGCCCCTCATGACTACACCTTC. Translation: CASSPRTGAPHDYTF.

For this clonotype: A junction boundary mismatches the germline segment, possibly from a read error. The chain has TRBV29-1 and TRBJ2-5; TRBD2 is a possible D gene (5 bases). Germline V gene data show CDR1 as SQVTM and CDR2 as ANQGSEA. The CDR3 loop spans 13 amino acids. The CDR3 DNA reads TGCAGCGTTGATTCTAGCTCGGCTGAGACCCTGTACTTC. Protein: CSVDSSSAETLYF.

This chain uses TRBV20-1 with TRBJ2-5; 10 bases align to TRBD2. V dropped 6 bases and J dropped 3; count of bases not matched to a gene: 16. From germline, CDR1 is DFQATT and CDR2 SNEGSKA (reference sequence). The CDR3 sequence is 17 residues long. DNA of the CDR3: TGCAGTGCAGTCAAGGCCTTCCTAGGGACTAGCGAAGAGACCCAGTACTTC. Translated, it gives CSAVKAFLGTSEETQYF.

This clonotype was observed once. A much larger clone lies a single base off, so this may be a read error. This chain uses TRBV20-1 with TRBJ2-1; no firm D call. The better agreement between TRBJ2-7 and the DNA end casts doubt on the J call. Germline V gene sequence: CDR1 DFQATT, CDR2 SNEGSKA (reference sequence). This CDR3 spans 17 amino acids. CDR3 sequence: CSASPLLKFSSYNEQYF. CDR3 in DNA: TGCAGTGCTAGTCCACTCCTGAAGTTCTCCTCCTACAATGAGCAGTACTTC.